The present TCR beta chain was sequenced within a study of blood T cell repertoires in COVID-19. On the study more broadly: The study drew acute and convalescent COVID-19 samples from the United States, Italy and Spain. In each case, the material was cDNA or gDNA derived from T cells, B-cell-depleted T cells, or PBMCs.

Germline V CDR1 and CDR2: SGHRS, YFSETQ. There are 14 residues in the CDR3. Trimming shortened V by 4 bases and J by 4 bases, and 14 bases separated the two germline ends. Repertoires were generated with immunoSEQ multiplex PCR, while TCRdb's copy carries only in-frame clones and drops some. The sample comprises 200,000 to 300,000 clones, around 90% of which are singletons, and roughly 0.8% rests with the top ten. This TCR derives from a man aged 30 to 45 with COVID-19, enrolled during active disease. The chain recombines TRBV5-1 with TRBJ1-2; weak D call: TRBD1 (6 bases). Sequenced input: peripheral blood. The CDR3 region has the DNA TGCGCCAGCAGCATAAGTGGACAGACCTATGGCTACACCTTC. It encodes CASSISGQTYGYTF.